Listed below are T cell receptor beta chains from one sample, sequenced in a study of blood T cell repertoires in COVID-19. TCRdb's copy holds only in-frame clones and misses some; the assay was immunoSEQ multiplex PCR. The sample holds a few hundred thousand clones, 90% seen once. Sequenced: PBMCs or T cells enriched from blood (not recorded which). These receptors were obtained from a woman younger than 35 with acute COVID-19. Each CDR3 is given with its conserved first and last residue. The order of the fields is J gene, clone size, D gene, V gene, CDR3 DNA, CDR3 protein. D genes are given only for firm matches. Only some rows state a clone size, as once, few, many or a class for expanded clones.

J: TRBJ2-7
size: NA
D: TRBD1
V: TRBV2
DNA: TGTGCCAGCAGAGAGGACAGGTCCTCTCACGAGCAGTACTTC
CDR3: CASREDRSSHEQYF

J: TRBJ1-4
size: NA
D: NA
V: TRBV2
DNA: TGTGCCAGCAGTGCCCAGGGGAATGAAAAACTGTTTTTT
CDR3: CASSAQGNEKLFF

J: TRBJ2-7
size: NA
D: NA
V: TRBV24-1
DNA: TGTGCCACCAGTGATCGCTCTACCGACGAGCAGTACTTC
CDR3: CATSDRSTDEQYF

J: TRBJ2-7
size: NA
D: TRBD2
V: TRBV5-1
DNA: TGCGCCAGCAGCTGGGGAGGAACTAGCGGGAGAGGCGAGCAGTACTTC
CDR3: CASSWGGTSGRGEQYF

J: TRBJ2-1
size: NA
D: NA
V: TRBV4-2
DNA: TGTGCCAGCAGCCAAGATAAGGGAGGTATGGGTGAGCAGTTCTTC
CDR3: CASSQDKGGMGEQFF

J: TRBJ1-2
size: once
D: NA
V: TRBV27
DNA: TGTGCCAGCAGTTTCAACGCGAACTATGGCTACACCTTC
CDR3: CASSFNANYGYTF

J: TRBJ2-3
size: few
D: NA
V: TRBV11-3
DNA: TGTGCCAGCAGCTCTCCGGTGGGGCGAAGCACAGATACGCAGTATTTT
CDR3: CASSSPVGRSTDTQYF

J: TRBJ2-6
size: once
D: NA
V: TRBV11-2
DNA: TGTGCCAGCAGCTCCAGGGGTTCCAGCTCTGGGGCCAACGTCCTGACTTTC
CDR3: CASSSRGSSSGANVLTF

J: TRBJ2-3
size: NA
D: NA
V: TRBV7-9
DNA: TGTGCCAGCAAATTAGGAGACACAGATACGCAGTATTTT
CDR3: CASKLGDTDTQYF

J: TRBJ2-7
size: NA
D: NA
V: TRBV28
DNA: TGTGCCAGCAGTCTCACAGGGATAGCCTACGAGCAGTACTTC
CDR3: CASSLTGIAYEQYF

J: TRBJ2-7
size: NA
D: NA
V: TRBV12-3/TRBV12-4
DNA: TGTGCCAGCAGCCCAGGGTACGAGCAGTACTTC
CDR3: CASSPGYEQYF

J: TRBJ1-5
size: NA
D: TRBD1
V: TRBV10-2
DNA: TGCGCCAGCTCCAGGGACAGGGGTCAGCCCCAGCATTTT
CDR3: CASSRDRGQPQHF

J: TRBJ1-5
size: NA
D: NA
V: TRBV28
DNA: TGTGCCAGCAGTCCCCGGGTGAGCAATCAGCCCCAGCATTTT
CDR3: CASSPRVSNQPQHF

J: TRBJ1-6
size: NA
D: NA
V: TRBV25-1
DNA: TGTGCCAGCAGTGAAGGCGGGGATTGGGGGGCCTATAATTCACCCCTCCACTTT
CDR3: CASSEGGDWGAYNSPLHF

J: TRBJ1-3
size: NA
D: NA
V: TRBV5-1
DNA: TGCGCCAGCAGCTTTCTGGACACGGACTCTGGAAACACCATATATTTT
CDR3: CASSFLDTDSGNTIYF

J: TRBJ2-7
size: NA
D: TRBD1
V: TRBV6-5
DNA: TGTGCCAGCAGTTACTCCTCGGGCAGGGGGTTTTCCGAGCAGTACTTC
CDR3: CASSYSSGRGFSEQYF

J: TRBJ1-1
size: NA
D: TRBD1
V: TRBV29-1
DNA: TGCAGCGCTTCGACAGGGGCCACTGAAGCTTTCTTT
CDR3: CSASTGATEAFF

J: TRBJ2-3
size: NA
D: NA
V: TRBV28
DNA: TGTGCCAGCAGTTTGACTGGGGCAACAGATACGCAGTATTTT
CDR3: CASSLTGATDTQYF

J: TRBJ1-1
size: NA
D: TRBD1
V: TRBV5-6
DNA: TGTGCCAGCAGCTCCGGGACAGGGAACACTGAAGCTTTCTTT
CDR3: CASSSGTGNTEAFF

J: TRBJ1-1
size: NA
D: NA
V: TRBV19
DNA: TGTGCCAGTAGTAAGGGAGGCGGCACTGAAGCTTTCTTT
CDR3: CASSKGGGTEAFF

J: TRBJ1-1
size: NA
D: NA
V: TRBV28
DNA: TGTGCCAGCAGTTTCAAGATGACGGAACTCGACCCGACTTGGGGGACTATGAACACTGAAGCTTTCTTT
CDR3: CASSFKMTELDPTWGTMNTEAFF

J: TRBJ1-4
size: NA
D: NA
V: TRBV6-1
DNA: TGTGCCAGCAGTGAAGTAGCGGCAGTAACTAATGAAAAACTGTTTTTT
CDR3: CASSEVAAVTNEKLFF